This T cell receptor beta chain is drawn from a study of CD4 T cells in relation to SARS-CoV-2 and coronaviruses. Broader study findings: About 65% of donors had memory CD4+ clonotypes crossrecognizing SARS-CoV-2 and common cold coronavirus spike.

The CDR3 runs 13 residues. From germline, CDR1 is GTSNPN and CDR2 SVGIG (reference sequence). V lost 4 bases to trimming and J lost 2 bases, with 9 bases between them. The unexposed donors gave CD4+ T cells in about 2011-2019, prior to COVID-19. Cryopreserved PBMCs were CD4-enriched, then split into naive and memory cells. The method was immunoSEQ multiplex PCR; TCRdb's version includes in-frame clones alone and lacks a portion of them. The sample contains about 64,000 clones, about 95% of which appear only once. To note about this clone: Its antigen is not known.

Sequencing was carried out using naive CD4+ T cells from PBMCs. Documented subset: naive CD4+ T cells isolated by negative enrichment. The chain employs TRBV30 and TRBJ1-5; a weak D match, TRBD1 (5 bases). The source of this sequence is a human donor in good health. The chain's CDR3 is CAWKGYGNQPQHF. Written as DNA, the CDR3 is TGTGCCTGGAAGGGGTATGGCAATCAGCCCCAGCATTTT.